The 8 T cell receptor beta chains in this list originate from one sample, sequenced in a study of Ad26.COV2.S vaccination and SARS-CoV-2 variants. Clones were sequenced by immunoSEQ multiplex PCR, and TCRdb holds only the in-frame ones, with some missing. There are approximately 350,000 clones in the sample; about 83% occur only once, and about 7.4% lies in the top ten. The treatment here: 15 to 20 received Ad26.COV2.S at low or high dose, single or two shots; several received placebo; per-sample allocation not given. At day 63 after the first vaccine or placebo injection, samples were drawn. Specimen: peripheral blood, collected in a trial of Ad26.COV2.S vaccine versus placebo. The receptors shown here come from a person between 18 and 65 years old who received the Ad26.COV2.S COVID-19 vaccine or a placebo.

The chain employs TRBV15 and TRBJ1-4; D might be TRBD1 (5 bases). The CDR3 covers 14 residues. Trimming removed 0 bases from V and 5 bases from J, with 7 bases in between. CDR1 is LNHNV and CDR2 is YYDKDF in the germline V gene (reference sequence). CDR3 bases: TGTGCCACCAGCAGAGAGGGGGGGAATGAAAAACTGTTTTTT. Protein sequence: CATSREGGNEKLFF.

Note on this clone: Other DNA sequences within the sample encode an identical CDR3. The genes are TRBV27 and TRBJ1-1, with TRBD1 as a possible D gene (5 bases). This CDR3 region has 13 residues. V gave up 2 bases and J gave up 1 base, with 5 bases separating them. The V gene's germline CDR1 is MNHEY and CDR2 SMNVEV (reference sequence). In nucleotides, the CDR3 is TGTGCCAGCAGTTTAAGGGGGAACACTGAAGCTTTCTTT. Translating gives CASSLRGNTEAFF.

The chain employs TRBV6-5 and TRBJ1-1; 11 nucleotides agree with TRBD1. CDR1 and CDR2 (germline): MNHEY, SVGAGI. The V gene end was trimmed by 4 bases and the J gene end by 4 bases; junction bases not matched to a gene: 5. The CDR3 spans 15 residues. The CDR3 bases are TGTGCCAGCAGTTTTACCGGGACAGGGGGCACTGAAGCTTTCTTT. This codes for CASSFTGTGGTEAFF.

The sample holds a few counts of this clone. This CDR3 is CASSAGTSETYEQYF. Written as DNA, the CDR3 is TGTGCCAGCAGCGCCGGGACTAGCGAAACCTACGAGCAGTACTTC. V is TRBV5-5 and J is TRBJ2-7, with 10 bases that match TRBD2. The CDR3 runs 15 residues. Trimming at V came to 4 bases and at J to 2 bases, leaving 6 bases not matched to a gene. From germline, CDR1 is SGHKS and CDR2 YYEKEE (reference sequence).

The chain recombines TRBV14 with TRBJ2-5; TRBD1 or TRBD2 may be the D gene (5 bases each). Germline loops: CDR1 SGHDN, CDR2 FVKESK. Trimming took 4 bases from V and 5 from J, leaving 11 bases between them. The CDR3 spans 13 residues. Here the CDR3 DNA reads TGTGCCAGCAGCCCCCCGGGGCGGGAGACCCAGTACTTC. Translation: CASSPPGRETQYF.

This chain uses TRBV29-1 with TRBJ2-7; 9 nucleotides line up with TRBD2. The V and J ends lost 1 base and 3 bases, in that order; junction bases with no gene match: 4. Germline V gene lookup returns CDR1 SQVTM and CDR2 ANQGSEA. The CDR3 length is 14 residues. The CDR3 reads CSVEAGGGGYEQYF. CDR3 DNA sequence: TGCAGCGTTGAAGCCGGCGGGGGGGGCTACGAGCAGTACTTC.

Concerning this clone itself: This CDR3 is also generated by other DNA sequences in the sample. The chain is built from TRBV5-1 and TRBJ2-7; D perhaps matches TRBD1 (6 bases). Germline V gene sequence: CDR1 SGHRS, CDR2 YFSETQ. Trimming took 0 bases from V and 4 from J, leaving 8 bases between them. The CDR3 is made up of 13 amino acids. CDR3 residues: CASSLDRVYEQYF. Written as DNA, the CDR3 is TGCGCCAGCAGCTTGGACAGGGTTTACGAGCAGTACTTC.

V gene TRBV18 combines with J gene TRBJ2-7, with D perhaps TRBD2 (6 bases). Germline V gene data show CDR1 as KGHSH and CDR2 as LQKENI. V lost 3 bases and J lost 5, with 14 bases in between. The CDR3 covers 14 residues. The chain's CDR3 is CASSPAGGKDEQYF. The CDR3 nucleotides are TGTGCCAGCTCACCTGCCGGAGGGAAGGACGAGCAGTACTTC.